This T cell receptor (beta chain) was documented in a study of blood T cells in healthy people across ages. The CDR3 loop spans 17 amino acids. Trimming left V 4 bases short and J 1 base short, with 16 bases between. CDR1 and CDR2 from the germline V gene are LGHNA and YNFKEQ. A J-beta primer mix and a sample-barcoded 5' primer were used in a second PCR of about 7 to 12 cycles. Sequencing recovered at least 2.5 million CDR3-containing paired-end reads from each sample. TCRdb reanalysed the 5' RACE reads using MiXCR and keeps one entry per CDR3 protein. The table records fewer than 800,000 distinct CDR3 sequences, under 25% of them present only once. This clonotype was counted ten times or more.

V is TRBV4-2 and J is TRBJ2-2; D is possibly TRBD1 (6 bases). This TCR was sampled from a man between 70 and 80 years old in good health. The sequencing sample was made of blood. In DNA form, the CDR3 reads TGTGCCAGCAGCCTTACCTGGCGGACAGAGAACACCGGGGAGCTGTTTTTT. It translates to CASSLTWRTENTGELFF.